This T cell receptor (beta chain) was captured by sequencing in a study of cytomegalovirus exposure and HLA in healthy donors. Germline assignment: CDR1 SGHRS and CDR2 YFSETQ. The CDR3 contains 15 residues. The junction had 9 bases not matched to a gene; V was cut back by 4 bases and J by 5 bases. General study findings and limits: A likely sequencing artifact accounted for one observed cluster of highly shared sequence variants. In vitro work confirmed that three CMV-associated chains recognize CMV antigens.

The study ran its PCR with 60 Vbeta and 13 Jbeta primers. In the study's own analysis: Unique TCR beta chains numbered approximately 80 million in a later analysis, with approximately 10 million shared. Profiling relied on immunoSEQ multiplex PCR, and the TCRdb table lists in-frame clones only, not all of them. D and trimming were read from the DNA, whereas the V and J calls and clone size are those reported in that table. The profile shows about 81,000 clones, 75% to 85% of them singletons. To note about this clone: The antigen is undetermined.

The sequenced sample was PBMCs. This sequence joins TRBV5-1 and TRBJ2-3, with 8 bases lining up with TRBD1. The TCR originated in a man over 45 in good health and CMV-seropositive. The DNA of the CDR3 is TGCGCCAGCAGCACACGAGGACAGGGCTTAGATACGCAGTATTTT. Amino acids: CASSTRGQGLDTQYF.